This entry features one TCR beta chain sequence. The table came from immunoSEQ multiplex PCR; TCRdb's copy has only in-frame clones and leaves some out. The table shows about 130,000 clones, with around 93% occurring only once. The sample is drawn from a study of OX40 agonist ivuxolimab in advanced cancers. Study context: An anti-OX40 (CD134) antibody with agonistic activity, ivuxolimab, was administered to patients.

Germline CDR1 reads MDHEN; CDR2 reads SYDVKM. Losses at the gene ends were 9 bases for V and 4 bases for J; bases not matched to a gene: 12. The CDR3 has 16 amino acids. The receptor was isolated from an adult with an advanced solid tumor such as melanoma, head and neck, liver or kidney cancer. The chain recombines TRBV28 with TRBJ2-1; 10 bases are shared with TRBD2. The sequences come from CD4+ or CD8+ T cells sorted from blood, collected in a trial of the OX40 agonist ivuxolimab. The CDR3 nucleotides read TGTGCCAGTCTCCTGATAGCGGGAGGCCTTTACAATGAGCAGTTCTTC. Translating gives CASLLIAGGLYNEQFF.